The rows below give T cell receptor beta chains drawn from one sample of a study of blood T cell repertoires in COVID-19. TCRdb's table, derived via immunoSEQ multiplex PCR, lists solely in-frame clones and lacks some. The sample includes 150,000 to 200,000 clones, more than 70% seen only once; the top ten take 4% to 5.5%. Sequenced sample: peripheral blood. These receptors were taken from a human donor in a cohort sampled during active COVID-19. Both conserved end residues are part of each CDR3. Fields, in order: V gene, D gene, clone size, J gene, CDR3 protein, CDR3 DNA. D genes are given only for firm matches. Clone sizes are given selectively: once, few, many, or a class where the clone is expanded.

V gene: TRBV5-1
D gene: TRBD2
clone size: once
J gene: TRBJ2-5
CDR3 protein: CASSLGLAGGQETQYF
CDR3 DNA: TGCGCCAGCAGCTTGGGACTAGCGGGGGGACAAGAGACCCAGTACTTC

V gene: TRBV18
D gene: TRBD1
clone size: .
J gene: TRBJ1-2
CDR3 protein: CASSPRDSQYGYTF
CDR3 DNA: TGTGCCAGCTCACCAAGGGACAGTCAATATGGCTACACCTTC

V gene: TRBV6-5
D gene: TRBD2
clone size: .
J gene: TRBJ2-3
CDR3 protein: CASRTSGGTDTQYF
CDR3 DNA: TGTGCCAGCAGGACTAGCGGGGGGACAGATACGCAGTATTTT

V gene: TRBV16
D gene: .
clone size: .
J gene: TRBJ2-7
CDR3 protein: CASSHGGGPYEQYF
CDR3 DNA: TGTGCCAGCAGCCACGGCGGGGGCCCCTACGAGCAGTACTTC

V gene: TRBV2
D gene: .
clone size: .
J gene: TRBJ2-3
CDR3 protein: CASKGQGDTQYF
CDR3 DNA: TGTGCCAGCAAAGGGCAGGGAGATACGCAGTATTTT

V gene: TRBV11-2
D gene: TRBD1
clone size: .
J gene: TRBJ1-2
CDR3 protein: CASSTSTVGTDRLFHGYTF
CDR3 DNA: TGTGCCAGCAGCACCTCTACGGTTGGGACAGATCGGCTCTTTCATGGCTACACCTTC

V gene: TRBV6-1
D gene: TRBD1
clone size: once
J gene: TRBJ1-5
CDR3 protein: CASSEAAQGGNQPQHF
CDR3 DNA: TGTGCCAGCAGTGAAGCGGCGCAGGGGGGCAATCAGCCCCAGCATTTT

V gene: TRBV5-1
D gene: .
clone size: .
J gene: TRBJ2-2
CDR3 protein: CASSLSGVDTGELFF
CDR3 DNA: TGCGCCAGCAGCTTATCGGGGGTGGACACCGGGGAGCTGTTTTTT

V gene: TRBV24-1
D gene: TRBD2
clone size: .
J gene: TRBJ2-7
CDR3 protein: CATSGPGTSSYEQYF
CDR3 DNA: TGTGCCACCAGTGGTCCCGGGACTAGCTCCTACGAGCAGTACTTC

V gene: TRBV7-2
D gene: .
clone size: .
J gene: TRBJ2-1
CDR3 protein: CASSFFTGGNEQFF
CDR3 DNA: TGTGCCAGCAGCTTTTTCACCGGGGGCAATGAGCAGTTCTTC

V gene: TRBV2
D gene: .
clone size: .
J gene: TRBJ2-3
CDR3 protein: CASSLGTHTDTQYF
CDR3 DNA: TGTGCCAGCAGCCTTGGGACTCACACAGATACGCAGTATTTT

V gene: TRBV7-9
D gene: TRBD2
clone size: .
J gene: TRBJ2-7
CDR3 protein: CASTKSWGLAESYYEQYF
CDR3 DNA: TGTGCCAGCACCAAGTCCTGGGGACTAGCGGAATCCTACTACGAGCAGTACTTC

V gene: TRBV3-1/TRBV3-2
D gene: .
clone size: .
J gene: TRBJ2-2
CDR3 protein: CASSQVHRANTGELFF
CDR3 DNA: TGTGCCAGCAGCCAAGTTCACAGGGCGAACACCGGGGAGCTGTTTTTT

V gene: TRBV29-1
D gene: TRBD1
clone size: .
J gene: TRBJ1-3
CDR3 protein: CSAPKQGAGNTIYF
CDR3 DNA: TGCAGCGCTCCGAAACAGGGGGCTGGAAACACCATATATTTT

V gene: TRBV9
D gene: TRBD1
clone size: .
J gene: TRBJ1-4
CDR3 protein: CASSVGTGDGEKLFF
CDR3 DNA: TGTGCCAGCAGCGTAGGGACAGGGGATGGAGAAAAACTGTTTTTT

V gene: TRBV19
D gene: .
clone size: many
J gene: TRBJ2-2
CDR3 protein: CASSPHDTWAGTGELFF
CDR3 DNA: TGTGCCAGTAGTCCGCACGACACCTGGGCGGGCACCGGGGAGCTGTTTTTT

V gene: TRBV5-1
D gene: .
clone size: .
J gene: TRBJ2-3
CDR3 protein: CASSIRGHSTDTQYF
CDR3 DNA: TGCGCCAGCAGTATCCGGGGACACAGCACAGATACGCAGTATTTT